The T cell receptor beta chain under discussion was sequenced for a study of T cell clonality in common variable immunodeficiency. Blood samples were heparinized, about 5 to 9 ml per donor. This clone was seen at least ten times. What it recognizes is unknown. The read ends 3 residues before the CDR3 terminus; that terminus is restored from the germline J gene. Whole-study findings and limits: CVID subjects shared fewer TCRbeta clones than healthy controls did.

This CDR3 contains 12 residues. Germline V gene data show CDR1 as SQVTM and CDR2 as ANQGSEA. V dropped 5 bases and J dropped 5; count of bases not matched to a gene: 4. Libraries were prepared by immunoSEQ multiplex PCR; TCRdb keeps only in-frame clonotypes and omits some of them. Sampling found some 50,000 clones, none seen once. The source is a person between 18 and 69 years old in good health. What was sequenced was peripheral blood mononuclear cells. This chain connects TRBV29-1 to TRBJ2-7; 9 bases map to TRBD1. Here the CDR3 reads CSVNRGPNEQYF. CDR3 bases read: TGCAGCGTTAACAGGGGGCCCAACGAG.